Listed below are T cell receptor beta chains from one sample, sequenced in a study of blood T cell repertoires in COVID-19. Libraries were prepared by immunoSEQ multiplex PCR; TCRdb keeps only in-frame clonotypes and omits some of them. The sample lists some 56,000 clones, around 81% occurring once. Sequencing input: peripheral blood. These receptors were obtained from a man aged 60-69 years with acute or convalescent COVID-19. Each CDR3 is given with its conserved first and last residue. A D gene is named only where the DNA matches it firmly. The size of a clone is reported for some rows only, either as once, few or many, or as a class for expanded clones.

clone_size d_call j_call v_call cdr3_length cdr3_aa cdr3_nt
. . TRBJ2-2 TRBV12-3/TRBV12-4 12 CASSKNTGELFF TGTGCCAGCAGCAAGAACACCGGGGAGCTGTTTTTT
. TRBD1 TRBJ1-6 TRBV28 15 CASSTETGDNSPLHF TGTGCCAGCAGTACAGAGACAGGGGATAATTCACCCCTCCACTTT
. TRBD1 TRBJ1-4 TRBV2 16 CASSRDRKATNEKLFF TGTGCCAGCAGTAGGGACAGGAAAGCAACTAATGAAAAACTGTTTTTT
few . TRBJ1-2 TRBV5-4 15 CASSLPEREIYGYTF TGTGCCAGCAGCCTTCCGGAGAGAGAAATCTATGGCTACACCTTC
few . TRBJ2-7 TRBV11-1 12 CASSLQGYEQYF TGTGCCAGCAGCTTACAGGGGTACGAGCAGTACTTC
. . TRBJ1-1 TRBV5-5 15 CASSLAGGSGTEAFF TGTGCCAGCAGCTTGGCGGGGGGCTCGGGCACTGAAGCTTTCTTT
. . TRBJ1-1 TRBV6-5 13 CASSYEFGTEAFF TGTGCCAGCAGTTACGAGTTTGGCACTGAAGCTTTCTTT
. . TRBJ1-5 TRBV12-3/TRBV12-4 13 CASSFSRNQPQHF TGTGCCAGCAGTTTCTCCAGGAATCAGCCCCAGCATTTT
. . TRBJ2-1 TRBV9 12 CASSSFHNEQFF TGTGCCAGCAGCTCATTCCACAATGAGCAGTTCTTC
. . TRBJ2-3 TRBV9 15 CASSAYQGKADTQYF TGTGCCAGCAGCGCATACCAGGGGAAGGCAGATACGCAGTATTTT
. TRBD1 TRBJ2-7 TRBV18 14 CASSHPGQGYEQYF TGTGCCAGCTCACACCCGGGACAGGGGTACGAGCAGTACTTC
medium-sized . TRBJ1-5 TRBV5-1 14 CASSLDSAGQPQHF TGCGCCAGCAGCTTAGACAGTGCCGGACAGCCCCAGCATTTT
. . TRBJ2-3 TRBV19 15 CASSIQVTSTDTQYF TGTGCCAGTAGTATTCAGGTTACTAGCACAGATACGCAGTATTTT
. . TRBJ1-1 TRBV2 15 CASSASPSTNTEAFF TGTGCCAGCAGCGCTTCCCCATCTACGAACACTGAAGCTTTCTTT
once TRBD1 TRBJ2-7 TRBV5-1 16 CASSPRGTGVPYEQYF TGCGCCAGCAGCCCAAGGGGGACAGGGGTACCCTACGAGCAGTACTTC